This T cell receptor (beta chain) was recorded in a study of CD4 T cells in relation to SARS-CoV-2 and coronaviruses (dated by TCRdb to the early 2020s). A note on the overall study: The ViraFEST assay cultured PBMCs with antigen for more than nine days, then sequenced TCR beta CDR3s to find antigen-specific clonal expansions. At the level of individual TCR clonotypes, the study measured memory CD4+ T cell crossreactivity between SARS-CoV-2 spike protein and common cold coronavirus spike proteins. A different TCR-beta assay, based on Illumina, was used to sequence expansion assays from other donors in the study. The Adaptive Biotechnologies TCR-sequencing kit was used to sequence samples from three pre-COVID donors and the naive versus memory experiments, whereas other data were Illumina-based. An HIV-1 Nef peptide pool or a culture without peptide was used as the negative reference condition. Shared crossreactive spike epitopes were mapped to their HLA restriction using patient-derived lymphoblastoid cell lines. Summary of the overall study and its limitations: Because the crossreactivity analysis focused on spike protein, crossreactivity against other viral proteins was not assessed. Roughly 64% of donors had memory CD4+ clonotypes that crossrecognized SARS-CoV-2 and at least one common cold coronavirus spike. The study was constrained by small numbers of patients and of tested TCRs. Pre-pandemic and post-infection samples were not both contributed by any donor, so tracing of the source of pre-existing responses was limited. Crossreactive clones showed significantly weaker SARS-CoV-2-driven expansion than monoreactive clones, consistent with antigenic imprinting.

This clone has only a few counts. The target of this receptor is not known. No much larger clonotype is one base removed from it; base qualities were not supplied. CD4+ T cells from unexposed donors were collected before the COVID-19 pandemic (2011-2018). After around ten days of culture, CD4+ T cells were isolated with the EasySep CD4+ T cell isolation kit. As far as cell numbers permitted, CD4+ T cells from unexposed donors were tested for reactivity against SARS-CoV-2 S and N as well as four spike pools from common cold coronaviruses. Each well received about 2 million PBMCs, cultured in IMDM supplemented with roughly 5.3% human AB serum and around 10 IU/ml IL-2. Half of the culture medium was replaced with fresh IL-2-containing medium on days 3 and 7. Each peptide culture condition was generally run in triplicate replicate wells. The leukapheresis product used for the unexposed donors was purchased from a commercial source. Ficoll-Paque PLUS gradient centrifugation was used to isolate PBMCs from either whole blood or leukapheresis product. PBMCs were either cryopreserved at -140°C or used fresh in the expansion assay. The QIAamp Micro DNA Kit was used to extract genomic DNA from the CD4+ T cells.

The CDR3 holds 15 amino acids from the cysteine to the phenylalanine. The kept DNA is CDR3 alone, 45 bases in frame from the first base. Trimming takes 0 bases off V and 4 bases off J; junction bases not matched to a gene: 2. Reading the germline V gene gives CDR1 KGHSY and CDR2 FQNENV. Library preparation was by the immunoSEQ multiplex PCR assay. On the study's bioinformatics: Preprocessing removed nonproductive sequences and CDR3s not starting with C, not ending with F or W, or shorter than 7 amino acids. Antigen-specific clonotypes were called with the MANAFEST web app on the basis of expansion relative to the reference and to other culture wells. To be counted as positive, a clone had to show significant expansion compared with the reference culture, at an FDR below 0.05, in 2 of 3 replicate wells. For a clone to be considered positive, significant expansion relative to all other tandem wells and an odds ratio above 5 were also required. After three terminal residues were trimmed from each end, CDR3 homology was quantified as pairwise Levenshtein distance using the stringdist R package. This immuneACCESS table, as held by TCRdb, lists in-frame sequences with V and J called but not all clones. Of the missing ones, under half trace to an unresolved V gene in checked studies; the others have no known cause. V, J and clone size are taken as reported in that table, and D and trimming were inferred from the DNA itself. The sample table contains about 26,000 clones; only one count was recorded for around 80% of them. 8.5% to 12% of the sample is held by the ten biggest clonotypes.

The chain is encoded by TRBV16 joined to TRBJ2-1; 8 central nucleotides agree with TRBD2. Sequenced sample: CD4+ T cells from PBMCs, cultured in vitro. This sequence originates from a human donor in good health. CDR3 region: CASSQSSGKYNEQFF. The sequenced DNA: TGTGCCAGCAGCCAATCTAGCGGGAAATACAATGAGCAGTTCTTC. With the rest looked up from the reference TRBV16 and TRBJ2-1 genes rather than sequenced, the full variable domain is GEEVAQTPKHLVRGEGQKAKLYCAPIKGHSYVFWYQQVLKNEFKFLISFQNENVFDETGMPKERFSAKCLPNSPCSLEIQATKLEDSAVYFCASSQSSGKYNEQFFGPGTRLTVL.